Presented here are 10 T cell receptor beta chains from one specimen sequenced in a study of T cell repertoires in cytomegalovirus infection. MiXCR was run by TCRdb on the reads, yielding one entry per CDR3 protein. The data show some 300,000 distinct CDR3 sequences, roughly 9.3% seen once. Sequenced material: PBMCs. All receptors come from a human donor in good health (CMV status not recorded). Some clones in this sample may be carry-over from other donors' samples.

This clonotype was detected ten times or more. The CDR3 DNA reads TGTGCCAGTACTTCAAGTCAGGGGGGCAACACCGGGGAGCTGTTTTTT. It yields the protein CASTSSQGGNTGELFF. This chain links TRBV19 with TRBJ2-2; D might be TRBD1 (7 bases). The V end lost 7 bases, the J end lost 2 bases, and 17 bases lay between the germline ends. Germline V gene lookup returns CDR1 LNHDA and CDR2 SQIVND (reference sequence). The CDR3 contains 16 residues.

The table lists this clonotype with a few counts. The V call is TRBV10-3, the J call TRBJ2-1; 10 bases fit TRBD2. Looked up from germline, CDR1 is ENHRY and CDR2 is SYGVKD. This CDR3 is built from 14 residues. Losses at the gene ends were 6 bases for V and 6 bases for J; bases not matched to a gene: 5. The CDR3 DNA follows: TGTGCCATCAGGGCTAGCGGGGGCGGCAATGAGCAGTTCTTC. Amino acids: CAIRASGGGNEQFF.

This clonotype was counted many times. The chain employs TRBV7-9 and TRBJ2-3; unclear D gene. Germline V gene data show CDR1 as SEHNR and CDR2 as FQNEAQ (reference sequence). V lost 5 bases and J 0 bases, leaving 12 bases between the germline ends. CDR3 size: 15 residues. Written as DNA, the CDR3 is TGTGCCAGCAGCCTCTTGTGGGTTAGCACAGATACGCAGTATTTT. It translates to CASSLLWVSTDTQYF.

This clonotype was seen ten or more times. This chain joins TRBV7-6 and TRBJ1-6; D gene unclear. The germline CDR1 and CDR2 sequences are SGHVS and FNYEAQ. The length of the CDR3 is 13 residues. The V and J ends lost 5 bases and 9 bases respectively, with 11 bases between them. The CDR3 region is CASSAEGASPLHF. The CDR3 DNA follows: TGTGCCAGCAGCGCAGAGGGAGCTTCACCCCTCCACTTT.

Many counts were recorded for this clonotype. V and J are TRBV6-2 or TRBV6-3 and TRBJ1-1; D is ambiguous. The V end lost 4 bases, the J end lost 4 bases, and 16 bases lay between the germline ends. Germline V gene sequence: CDR1 MNHEY, CDR2 SVGEGT. The CDR3 runs 15 residues. The CDR3 sequence: CASSFPPRGGTEAFF. The DNA for the CDR3 is TGTGCCAGCAGTTTCCCACCGCGGGGAGGCACTGAAGCTTTCTTT.

This clonotype was detected only a few times. The chain uses TRBV23-1 and TRBJ2-3; maybe TRBD1 (6 bases). TRBV23-1 belongs to the ORF category, with a function that is uncertain. V lost 0 bases and J lost 5, with 15 bases in between. This CDR3 comprises 16 residues. The CDR3 region has the DNA TGCGCCAGCAGTCAATCCGGGACACCGGCCGGAGATACGCAGTATTTT. It is translated as CASSQSGTPAGDTQYF.

This clonotype appeared a few times. The V gene is TRBV5-1, the J gene TRBJ2-3, with no clear D. The CDR3 has 13 amino acids. The V gene lost 0 bases and the J gene lost 7 bases, with 9 bases spanning the gap. CDR1 SGHRS and CDR2 YFSETQ come from the germline V gene. The CDR3 region is CASSLDVGNTQYF. The CDR3 coding sequence is TGCGCCAGCAGCTTGGATGTGGGGAATACGCAGTATTTT.

This clonotype was recorded many times. This chain uses TRBV14 with TRBJ2-7, with TRBD1 as a possible D gene (5 bases). Deletions cut 2 bases from V and 7 bases from J, with 12 bases between. Germline-derived CDR1 and CDR2 are SGHDN and FVKESK. The CDR3 length is 13 residues. The CDR3 loop reads CASSQKGRPEQYV. The CDR3 DNA is TGTGCCAGCAGCCAAAAGGGGCGGCCGGAGCAGTACGTC.

This clonotype was seen more than once but under ten times. The J gene is TRBJ2-1, the V gene TRBV29-1; 9 bases are shared with TRBD1. Germline values: CDR1 SQVTM, CDR2 ANQGSEA. With V trimmed by 4 bases and J by 8 bases, 12 bases remained unmatched. There are 15 residues in the CDR3. The CDR3: CSVGTGAGSWDEQFF. In nucleotides, the CDR3 is TGCAGCGTTGGGACAGGGGCTGGGTCTTGGGATGAGCAGTTCTTC.

This clonotype was recorded at least ten times. The chain is built from TRBV6-2 or TRBV6-3 and TRBJ2-3; 9 bases fit TRBD2. V trimming: 6 bases; J trimming: 10 bases; junction bases outside the gene matches: 14. The CDR3 spans 15 residues. Germline assignment: CDR1 MNHEY and CDR2 SVGEGT. The CDR3 spells CASSLGLAPLRSQYF. The CDR3 DNA reads as TGTGCCAGCAGCTTGGGACTAGCCCCCCTAAGGTCGCAGTATTTT.